These 24 T cell receptor beta chains originate from one sample sequenced in a study of siplizumab effects on memory and regulatory T cells. The table came from immunoSEQ multiplex PCR; TCRdb's copy has only in-frame clones and leaves some out. The profile shows 62,000 or so clones, roughly 80% of them singletons. What was sequenced was memory CD4+ T cells sorted from blood. These receptors all come from a human donor in good health.

The chain employs TRBV7-9 and TRBJ1-1; D call uncertain. Germline assignment: CDR1 SEHNR and CDR2 FQNEAQ (reference sequence). V gave up 11 bases and J gave up 1 base, with 11 bases separating them. This CDR3 is 12 amino acids long. The chain's CDR3 is CACRGPNTEAFF. CDR3 bases: TGTGCCTGCCGCGGACCGAACACTGAAGCTTTCTTT.

The V gene is TRBV6-6, the J gene TRBJ1-1, with D perhaps TRBD1 (6 bases). The CDR3 runs 12 residues. The V end was cut by 6 bases, the J end by 11 bases, with 16 bases between. From germline, CDR1 is MNHNY and CDR2 SVGAGI (reference sequence). CDR3 sequence reads: CASSSGDIGAFF. The CDR3 DNA follows: TGTGCCAGCAGCTCGGGGGACATTGGGGCTTTCTTT.

The genes are TRBV5-6 and TRBJ1-2, with D perhaps TRBD1 (6 bases). Deletions cut 5 bases from V and 8 bases from J, with 16 bases between. The CDR3 is made up of 13 amino acids. The germline V gene encodes CDR1 SGHDT and CDR2 YYEEEE. This chain's CDR3 is CASRDGGAGGYTF. The CDR3 DNA reads TGTGCCAGCAGGGATGGGGGGGCCGGGGGCTACACCTTC.

V and J are TRBV15 and TRBJ1-1; D remains unclear. Trimming took 8 bases from V and 6 from J, leaving 13 bases between them. Germline CDR1 reads LNHNV; CDR2 reads YYDKDF (reference sequence). The CDR3 is 12 amino acids. CDR3 sequence: CATGRALAEAFF. In DNA form, the CDR3 reads TGTGCCACCGGACGGGCTTTGGCTGAAGCTTTCTTT.

This chain connects TRBV5-1 to TRBJ1-4; no reliable D call. CDR3 size: 17 residues. Germline V lookup: CDR1 SGHRS, CDR2 YFSETQ. The germline V and J ends were trimmed by 0 bases and 4 bases, with 16 bases remaining between them. The CDR3 nucleotides are TGCGCCAGCAGCTTGGCCCCGGGTTCGGGAGATAATGAAAAACTGTTTTTT. Translation: CASSLAPGSGDNEKLFF.

The chain carries TRBV6-1 and TRBJ2-3; D uncertain. The V and J ends lost 7 bases and 0 bases respectively, with 14 bases between them. Germline lookup yields CDR1 MNHNS and CDR2 SASEGT. This CDR3 region has 15 residues. CDR3 DNA sequence: TGTGCCAGCACCCCTCTGTGGGCTAGCACAGATACGCAGTATTTT. Protein: CASTPLWASTDTQYF.

This clone has more than one count but fewer than ten. The chain joins TRBV11-2 to TRBJ2-1, with D possibly TRBD2 on 7 matching bases. CDR1 is SGHAT, CDR2 FQNNGV, per germline. Trimming pared 0 bases from V and 15 bases from J, leaving 18 bases between. CDR3 length: 14 residues. The CDR3 reads CASSLDMAGARGFF. The CDR3 DNA reads as TGTGCCAGCAGCTTAGATATGGCGGGGGCCCGGGGGTTCTTC.

The chain couples TRBV27 to TRBJ1-2; D gene ambiguous. CDR1 and CDR2 (germline): MNHEY, SMNVEV (reference sequence). The V end was cut by 6 bases, the J end by 8 bases, with 16 bases between. The CDR3 loop spans 13 amino acids. CDR3 amino acids: CASRHGSHLGYTF. CDR3 coding DNA: TGTGCCAGCAGACACGGATCCCACTTAGGCTACACCTTC.

This clone showed up just a few times. This chain uses TRBV19 with TRBJ1-5; D is undetermined. The CDR3 is made up of 15 amino acids. Per germline, CDR1 LNHDA and CDR2 SQIVND (reference sequence). V lost 7 bases, J lost 3 bases, and 16 bases lay in between. The CDR3, as DNA: TGTGCCAGTACCCGAGACACCGGACCCAATCAGCCCCAGCATTTT. This encodes CASTRDTGPNQPQHF.

This rearrangement joins TRBV6-4 to TRBJ2-1; 9 bases are a match to TRBD1. V lost 1 base, J lost 5 bases, and 6 bases stayed unmatched. This CDR3 has 16 residues. Germline V gene data show CDR1 as MRHNA and CDR2 as SNTAGT. In DNA form, the CDR3 reads TGTGCCAGCAGTGACTTTAACAGGGGGCCGAACAATGAGCAGTTCTTC. Its translation is CASSDFNRGPNNEQFF.

V usage is TRBV28 and J usage is TRBJ2-7; TRBD1 agrees at 11 bases. The V segment lost 5 bases and the J segment 3 bases; nucleotides outside the gene matches: 6. Germline CDR1 and CDR2: MDHEN and SYDVKM. This CDR3 contains 15 residues. DNA for the CDR3: TGTGCCAGCAGTACTCCCGGGACAGGGGGCTACGAGCAGTACTTC. Translated, it gives CASSTPGTGGYEQYF. The full variable domain, with the rest looked up from reference TRBV28 and TRBJ2-7, is DVKVTQSSRYLVKRTGEKVFLECVQDMDHENMFWYRQDPGLGLRLIYFSYDVKMKEKGDIPEGYSVSREKKERFSLILESASTNQTSMYLCASSTPGTGGYEQYFGPGTRLTVT.

The V gene is TRBV2, the J gene TRBJ2-5, with TRBD1 matching over 10 bases. The CDR3 sequence is 15 residues long. V shed 5 bases and J 2 bases; nucleotides not matched to a gene: 5. Germline loops: CDR1 SNHLY, CDR2 FYNNEI. The CDR3 region is CASSYRTGGQETQYF. The DNA of the CDR3 is TGTGCCAGCAGTTATCGGACAGGGGGTCAAGAGACCCAGTACTTC.

In this sample, this clone turned up a few times. This sequence joins TRBV19 and TRBJ1-5; weak D call: TRBD1 (5 bases). Germline-derived CDR1 and CDR2 are LNHDA and SQIVND (reference sequence). The CDR3 is 14 amino acids. Trimming stripped 4 bases from V and 2 bases from J, with 9 bases between. The CDR3, as DNA: TGTGCCAGTAGTAGGGGCGCAGGCAATCAGCCCCAGCATTTT. Protein: CASSRGAGNQPQHF.

The chain couples TRBV7-9 to TRBJ1-1, with D tentatively TRBD1 (5 bases). The V gene's germline CDR1 is SEHNR and CDR2 FQNEAQ (reference sequence). V lost 7 bases and J lost 1, with 16 bases in between. The CDR3 covers 15 residues. This CDR3 reads CASTLGQTGNTEAFF. CDR3 bases: TGTGCCAGCACCCTAGGACAAACTGGGAACACTGAAGCTTTCTTT. Full variable domain (rest looked up from reference TRBV7-9 and TRBJ1-1): DTGVSQNPRHKITKRGQNVTFRCDPISEHNRLYWYRQTLGQGPEFLTYFQNEAQLEKSRLLSDRFSAERPKGSFSTLEIQRTEQGDSAMYLCASTLGQTGNTEAFFGQGTRLTVV.

This chain connects TRBV19 to TRBJ1-2; D is uncertain. The CDR3 totals 12 residues. CDR1 and CDR2 (germline): LNHDA, SQIVND (reference sequence). Between the trimmed V and J ends, which lost 7 bases and 0 bases, there was a span of 6 bases. This CDR3 is CASKQANYGYTF. The CDR3 region has the DNA TGTGCCAGTAAGCAAGCTAACTATGGCTACACCTTC.

Details on this clone: The same CDR3 is also encoded by other DNA sequences in this sample. The V gene is TRBV5-1, the J gene TRBJ2-1, with 13 bases lining up with TRBD2. CDR3 length: 15 amino acids. The germline gives CDR1 SGHRS, CDR2 YFSETQ. CDR3 bases: TGCGCTAGCCGACTAGCGGGAGGTAACTACAATGAGCAGTTCTTC. Its translation: CASRLAGGNYNEQFF.

V and J are TRBV21-1 and TRBJ2-7; the D call TRBD1 from the table was never checked on the DNA. TRBV21-1 has pseudogene status. The CDR3 consists of 15 residues. For the CDR3, the DNA is TGTGCCAGCAGCAAAGGACAGGGGCCTACCTACGAGCAGTACTTC. Protein sequence: CASSKGQGPTYEQYF.

The sample holds a few counts of this clone. The chain has TRBV7-9 and TRBJ2-7; TRBD1 matches 12 bases. CDR3 size: 15 residues. CDR1 and CDR2 from the germline V gene are SEHNR and FQNEAQ (reference sequence). After removal of 3 bases from V and 6 bases from J, the junction contained 6 bases not matched to a gene. The CDR3 spells CASSFQRDRGLEQYF. CDR3 bases: TGTGCCAGCAGCTTCCAACGGGACAGGGGGCTCGAGCAGTACTTC.

The chain carries TRBV6-5 and TRBJ1-1; D possibly corresponds to TRBD1 (5 bases). CDR3 length: 13 residues. CDR1 and CDR2 from the germline V gene are MNHEY and SVGAGI. V shed 5 bases and J shed 1 base, with 8 bases lying between them. The CDR3 sequence: CASSGQSNTEAFF. CDR3 nucleotide sequence: TGTGCCAGCAGTGGACAATCGAACACTGAAGCTTTCTTT.

This chain joins TRBV10-3 and TRBJ2-7; 8 bases agree with TRBD1. The CDR3 is 14 residues long. V trimming: 10 bases; J trimming: 0 bases; junction bases outside the gene matches: 8. CDR1 and CDR2 (germline): ENHRY, SYGVKD. CDR3: CATDRGESSYEQYF. The CDR3, as DNA: TGTGCCACCGACAGGGGCGAAAGCTCCTACGAGCAGTACTTC.

CDR3 sequence reads: CASSKRTGTEGYTF. CDR3 nucleotides: TGTGCCAGCAGCAAAAGGACAGGGACGGAGGGCTACACCTTC. V is TRBV9 and J is TRBJ1-2, with 8 positions matching TRBD1. The CDR3 loop spans 14 amino acids. Germline CDR1 is SGDLS and CDR2 is YYNGEE. J gave up 8 bases and V 4 bases, and 10 bases lay outside the gene matches. Full variable domain (remainder filled in from reference TRBV9 and TRBJ1-2): DSGVTQTPKHLITATGQRVTLRCSPRSGDLSVYWYQQSLDQGLQFLIQYYNGEERAKGNILERFSAQQFPDLHSELNLSSLELGDSALYFCASSKRTGTEGYTFGSGTRLTVV.

The chain couples TRBV20-1 to TRBJ2-1; no clear D gene. The CDR3 spans 11 residues. V was cut by 3 bases and J by 10 bases, with 10 bases left in between. In germline, CDR1 is DFQATT, CDR2 SNEGSKA (reference sequence). DNA for the CDR3: TGCAGTGCTAGTAAGGGCTTCGAGCAGTTCTTC. This codes for CSASKGFEQFF.

V is TRBV18 and J is TRBJ1-2; 9 positions match TRBD1. The V gene end was trimmed by 0 bases and the J gene end by 2 bases; junction bases not matched to a gene: 1. The CDR3 runs 15 residues. Per the germline V gene, CDR1 is KGHSH and CDR2 is LQKENI. Here the CDR3 DNA reads TGTGCCAGCTCACCACCTGACAGGGGGAACTATGGCTACACCTTC. It specifies CASSPPDRGNYGYTF.

The J gene is TRBJ1-5, the V gene TRBV28, with a possible D match to TRBD1 (5 bases). Trimming pared 4 bases from V and 11 bases from J, leaving 15 bases between. The CDR3 sequence is 13 residues long. CDR1 is MDHEN and CDR2 is SYDVKM in the germline V gene. DNA for the CDR3: TGTGCCAGCAGTTGGGGCTACGTACAAGCCCAGCATTTT. As protein: CASSWGYVQAQHF.